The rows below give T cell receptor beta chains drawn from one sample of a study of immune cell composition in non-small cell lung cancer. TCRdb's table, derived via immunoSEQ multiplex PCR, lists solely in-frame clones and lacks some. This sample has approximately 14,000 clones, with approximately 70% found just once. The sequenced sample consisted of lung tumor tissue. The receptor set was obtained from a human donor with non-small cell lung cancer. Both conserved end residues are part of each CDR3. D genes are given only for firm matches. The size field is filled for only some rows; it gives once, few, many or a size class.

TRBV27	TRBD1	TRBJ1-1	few	TGTGCCAGCAGCACCAGGGGGCTGGGGAACACTGAAGCTTTCTTT	CASSTRGLGNTEAFF
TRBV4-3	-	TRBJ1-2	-	TGCGCCAGCAGCCAAGACGATATGGAGAACTATGGCTACACCTTC	CASSQDDMENYGYTF
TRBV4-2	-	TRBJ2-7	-	TGTGCCAGCAGCCAAGAGAGGCTCTTCTACGAGCAGTACTTC	CASSQERLFYEQYF
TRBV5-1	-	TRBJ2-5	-	TGCGCCAGCAGCTTCGGGGAGACCCAGTACTTC	CASSFGETQYF
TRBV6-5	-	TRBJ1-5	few	TGTGCCAGCAGTTACTCGTCCGGAGACAATCAGCCCCAGCATTTT	CASSYSSGDNQPQHF
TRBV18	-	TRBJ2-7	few	TGTGCCAGCTCACCGGACAGCCTGCTAGAGCAGTACTTC	CASSPDSLLEQYF
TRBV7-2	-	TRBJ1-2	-	TGTGCCAGCAGACTAGGGGGGGGAGGCTACACCTTC	CASRLGGGGYTF
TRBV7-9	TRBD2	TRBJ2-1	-	TGTGCCAGCAGCTTAGCTCTAGCGGGAGGGCCAAAGCAGTTCTTC	CASSLALAGGPKQFF
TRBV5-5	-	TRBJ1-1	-	TGTGCCAGCAGCTGGCGGGCTACGGGCACTGAAGCTTTCTTT	CASSWRATGTEAFF
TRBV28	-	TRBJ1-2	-	TGTGCCAGCAGAAGTCAGGGACAACGCGGCTACACCTTC	CASRSQGQRGYTF
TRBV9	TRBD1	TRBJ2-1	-	TGTGCCAGCAGCGTTAGCGCACGAGCCGGGACAGGGGTCTACAATGAGCAGTTCTTC	CASSVSARAGTGVYNEQFF
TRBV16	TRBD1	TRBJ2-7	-	TGTGCCAGCAGCCCGAGGGCGGGACAGGGTGCCCGCGAGCAGTACTTC	CASSPRAGQGAREQYF
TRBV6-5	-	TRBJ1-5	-	TGTGCCAGCAGTTACGACAAATTACAACCCCAGCATTTT	CASSYDKLQPQHF
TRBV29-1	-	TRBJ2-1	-	TGCAGCGTTGACCTAATTGAGCAGTTCTTC	CSVDLIEQFF
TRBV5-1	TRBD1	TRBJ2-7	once	TGCGCCAGCAGCGAGAAAGGGGGCCGGTCCTACGAGCAGTACTTC	CASSEKGGRSYEQYF
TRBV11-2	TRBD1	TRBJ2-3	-	TGTGCCAGCAGCTTAGATCAGGGGGCCGTAGATACGCAGTATTTT	CASSLDQGAVDTQYF
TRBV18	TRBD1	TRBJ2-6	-	TGTGCCAGCTCACTACAGGGGTCTGGGGCCAACGTCCTGACTTTC	CASSLQGSGANVLTF